In this sample, the clone carrying this TCR beta chain turned up a few times. This record belongs to a study of blood T cells in healthy people across ages. Whole-study context: Template switching caught about one barcoded beta molecule for each two T cells.

V trimming: 0 bases; J trimming: 5 bases; junction bases outside the gene matches: 13. The CDR3 covers 18 residues. Germline CDR1 and CDR2: LGHNA and YSLEER. Donation came from healthy Caucasian individuals in Russia who were aged roughly 6 to 95. A sample-barcoded 5' primer and a J-beta primer mix were used in a second PCR of roughly 7 to 12 cycles. Unique molecular identifiers of 12 random nucleotides labeled each cDNA. TCRdb reanalysed the 5' RACE reads using MiXCR and keeps one entry per CDR3 protein. The data contain 850,000 to 1,100,000 distinct CDR3 sequences, roughly two fifths of them seen just once; the ten biggest clones take up 10% to 15%.

Input material: blood. The sequence came from a man aged 18 to 35 in good health. The genes are TRBV4-3 and TRBJ2-1; 7 bases are shared with TRBD2. The CDR3 sequence: CASSQDVASGEVHNEQFF. CDR3 bases: TGCGCCAGCAGCCAAGATGTGGCTAGCGGCGAGGTCCACAATGAGCAGTTCTTC.